The 9 T cell receptor beta chains given below trace back to one sample, sequenced in a study of CD8+CD57+ T cells in acquired aplastic anemia. TCR beta VDJ combinations and CDR3 sequences were profiled from genomic DNA. Each CDR3 protein is one row after TCRdb ran MiXCR on the reads. This table has some 180,000 distinct CDR3 sequences, about half appearing once. Sequences were obtained from sorted CD4+, CD8+, or CD8+CD57+ T cells (not recorded which) from PBMCs. These receptors were obtained from a human donor in good health.

This clonotype was detected a few times. J is TRBJ1-4 and V is TRBV2; a possible D gene is TRBD1 (5 bases). Germline assignment: CDR1 SNHLY and CDR2 FYNNEI. The V end was cut by 4 bases, the J end by 8 bases, with 11 bases between. CDR3 size: 13 residues. The CDR3 nucleotides are TGTGCCAGCAGTGGGCAGGGAAACGAAAAACTGTTTTTT. Protein product: CASSGQGNEKLFF. The variable domain in full, with the rest retrieved from reference TRBV2 and TRBJ1-4, is EPEVTQTPSHQVTQMGQEVILRCVPISNHLYFYWYRQILGQKVEFLVSFYNNEISEKSEIFDDQFSVERPDGSNFTLKIRSTKLEDSAMYFCASSGQGNEKLFFGSGTQLSVL.

The rearrangement joins TRBV7-9 to TRBJ2-7, with D unclear. V was trimmed by 5 bases and J by 3 bases, leaving 8 bases between them. CDR3 length: 12 amino acids. The germline V gene encodes CDR1 SEHNR and CDR2 FQNEAQ (reference sequence). The CDR3 DNA reads TGTGCCAGCAGCGAAACTGTCTACGAGCAGTACTTC. Amino acid sequence: CASSETVYEQYF.

The rearrangement joins TRBV7-6 to TRBJ1-1; TRBD1 might be the D (5 bases). This CDR3 is 12 amino acids long. Germline CDR1 SGHVS, CDR2 FNYEAQ. V was clipped by 1 base and J by 7 bases, with 7 bases between them. CDR3 residues: CASSLGQGEAFF. DNA of the CDR3: TGTGCCAGCAGCTTAGGGCAGGGTGAAGCTTTCTTT.

In its sample, this clonotype was seen once. V is TRBV29-1 and J is TRBJ1-2; D might be TRBD1 (6 bases). There are 13 residues in the CDR3. In germline, CDR1 is SQVTM, CDR2 ANQGSEA. Trimming left V 8 bases short and J 8 bases short, with 21 bases between. CDR3 bases: TGCAGCACCCCCCAACAGGGATCGGAGGGCTACACCTTC. Its translation is CSTPQQGSEGYTF.

J is TRBJ2-3 and V is TRBV11-1, with D maybe TRBD1 (6 bases). Looked up from germline, CDR1 is SGHAT and CDR2 is FQDESV (reference sequence). V lost 4 bases to trimming and J lost 1 base, with 15 bases between them. The CDR3 length is 16 residues. The CDR3 DNA reads as TGTGCCAGCAGCTCACCCTATGGACAGCGCACAGATACGCAGTATTTT. Protein product: CASSSPYGQRTDTQYF.

This clonotype was seen ten or more times. The chain is built from TRBV7-8 and TRBJ2-3; no definite D call. The germline gives CDR1 SGHVS, CDR2 FQNEAQ. V was pared by 1 base and J by 3 bases, with 8 bases between. This CDR3 is built from 14 residues. CDR3 nucleotides: TGTGCCAGCAGCTTAGTCTCTAATACAGATACGCAGTATTTT. Protein sequence: CASSLVSNTDTQYF. The full variable domain, completed using reference TRBV7-8 and TRBJ2-3, is GAGVSQSPRYKVAKRGQDVALRCDPISGHVSLFWYQQALGQGPEFLTYFQNEAQLDKSGLPSDRFFAERPEGSVSTLKIQRTQQEDSAVYLCASSLVSNTDTQYFGPGTRLTVL.

This clonotype was observed at least ten times. The rearrangement links TRBV4-1 to TRBJ2-1; D unclear. The CDR3 sequence is 16 residues long. Germline-derived CDR1 and CDR2 are MGHRA and YSYEKL. Trimming took off 0 bases at V and 10 bases at J, with 19 bases between the two ends. CDR3 coding DNA: TGCGCCAGCAGCCAAGATTCGTTTTTTGGAACGCCCGAGCAGTTCTTC. Protein: CASSQDSFFGTPEQFF.

This chain links TRBV20-1 with TRBJ1-1, with D unclear. There are 12 residues in the CDR3. The germline V gene has CDR1 DFQATT and CDR2 SNEGSKA (reference sequence). The germline V and J ends were trimmed by 6 bases and 4 bases, with 12 bases remaining between them. This CDR3 reads CSASSGSTEAFF. Here the CDR3 DNA reads TGCAGTGCCAGCTCGGGATCCACTGAAGCTTTCTTT.

Comments on this clonotype: The junction differs from germline at one of its ends, possibly a read error. The chain employs TRBV7-2 and TRBJ1-1, with D unresolved. In germline, CDR1 is SGHTA, CDR2 FQGNSA. This CDR3 region has 13 residues. CDR3: CACSLDRNIEAFF. CDR3 coding DNA: TGTGCCTGCAGTCTAGATCGGAACATTGAAGCTTTCTTT.